The 27 T cell receptor beta chains listed next were all sequenced from one sample in a study of T cells in localized non-small cell lung cancer. Profiled with immunoSEQ multiplex PCR; TCRdb holds only in-frame clones, not every one. In the table there are about 15,000 clones, approximately 85% of which are singletons. The sample was peripheral blood, taken before any cancer treatment. These receptors all come from a woman aged 35 to 70 with stage I lung adenocarcinoma.

The chain employs TRBV30 and TRBJ2-7; D unclear. The CDR3 spans 11 residues. Per germline, CDR1 GTSNPN and CDR2 SVGIG (reference sequence). V gave up 4 bases and J gave up 3 bases, with 7 bases separating them. The DNA for the CDR3 is TGTGCCTGGATTAACAACTACGAGCAGTACTTC. Translation gives CAWINNYEQYF. Full variable domain (rest looked up from reference TRBV30 and TRBJ2-7): SQTIHQWPATLVQPVGSPLSLECTVEGTSNPNLYWYRQAAGRGLQLLFYSVGIGQISSEVPQNLSASRPQDRQFILSSKKLLLSDSGFYLCAWINNYEQYFGPGTRLTVT.

The rearrangement joins TRBV7-2 to TRBJ2-3; 8 bases fit TRBD2. The CDR3 runs 17 residues. Trimming cost V 5 bases and J 2 bases; bases outside gene matches: 12. Germline V gene sequence: CDR1 SGHTA, CDR2 FQGNSA. CDR3 DNA: TGTGCCAGCAGCCAGGGACTAGGCGGGGGATACACAGATACGCAGTATTTT. Translated: CASSQGLGGGYTDTQYF.

This clone showed up just a few times. The V and J genes are TRBV2 and TRBJ1-5, with a possible D match to TRBD1 (6 bases). This CDR3 comprises 15 residues. CDR1 is SNHLY, CDR2 FYNNEI, per germline. Trimming took off 6 bases at V and 2 bases at J, with 14 bases between the two ends. CDR3 amino acids: CASSLTGFGNQPQHF. CDR3 DNA sequence: TGTGCCAGCAGCCTCACAGGGTTTGGCAATCAGCCCCAGCATTTT. Based on the CDR3 plus reference TRBV2 and TRBJ1-5, the full variable domain is EPEVTQTPSHQVTQMGQEVILRCVPISNHLYFYWYRQILGQKVEFLVSFYNNEISEKSEIFDDQFSVERPDGSNFTLKIRSTKLEDSAMYFCASSLTGFGNQPQHFGDGTRLSIL.

J is TRBJ1-2 and V is TRBV6-5; D uncertain. Germline assignment: CDR1 MNHEY and CDR2 SVGAGI. Between the trimmed V and J ends, which lost 8 bases and 1 base, there was a span of 11 bases. This CDR3 region has 13 residues. The CDR3 here is CASSAVVNYGYTF. The DNA for the CDR3 is TGTGCCAGCTCGGCCGTGGTTAACTATGGCTACACCTTC.

The chain employs TRBV7-9 and TRBJ1-2, with 10 bases that match TRBD1. The germline CDR1 and CDR2 sequences are SEHNR and FQNEAQ (reference sequence). The CDR3 is 13 amino acids. The J segment lost 8 bases and the V segment lost 3 bases, leaving 3 bases of the junction unmatched. The DNA of the CDR3 is TGTGCCAGCAGCTTCAGACAGGGGGCGGGCTACACCTTC. Translation gives CASSFRQGAGYTF.

The CDR3 DNA follows: TGTGCCAGCACCCAAGGACAGGCTCCAGATACGCAGTATTTT. Amino acids: CASTQGQAPDTQYF. The chain links TRBV6-1 to TRBJ2-3, with 7 bases identical to TRBD1. The CDR3 extends over 14 amino acids. Losses at the gene ends were 7 bases for V and 4 bases for J; bases not matched to a gene: 8. Per germline, CDR1 MNHNS and CDR2 SASEGT.

This clone was counted once. The J gene is TRBJ1-2, the V gene TRBV5-1; TRBD1 matches at 10 bases. Looked up from germline, CDR1 is SGHRS and CDR2 is YFSETQ. V shed 0 bases, J shed 4 bases, and the junction held 0 bases outside the gene matches. The CDR3 is 14 amino acids. The CDR3 here is CASSLGDRGYGYTF. CDR3 coding DNA: TGCGCCAGCAGCTTGGGGGACAGGGGCTATGGCTACACCTTC.

The rearrangement uses TRBV5-1 and TRBJ1-6; the D is unclear. Germline CDR1 is SGHRS and CDR2 is YFSETQ. The CDR3 is 15 residues long. With 0 bases removed from V and 4 bases from J, the gap between germline ends came to 8 bases. In nucleotides, the CDR3 is TGCGCCAGCAGCTTGGGAGGTGGATATAATTCACCCCTCCACTTT. The encoded protein is CASSLGGGYNSPLHF.

The rearrangement links TRBV6-5 to TRBJ1-2; D remains ambiguous. CDR1 and CDR2 from the germline V gene are MNHEY and SVGAGI. This CDR3 spans 11 amino acids. V was shortened by 2 bases and J by 9 bases, with 7 bases between the two germline ends. CDR3 DNA sequence: TGTGCCAGCAGTTACCAGAATCGCTACACCTTC. Translation: CASSYQNRYTF.

This chain uses TRBV5-8 with TRBJ1-1, with D hard to call. Germline lookup yields CDR1 SGHTS and CDR2 YDEGEE. V was trimmed by 1 base and J by 7 bases, leaving 5 bases between them. This CDR3 has 11 residues. CDR3 DNA sequence: TGTGCCAGCAGCTTGAGAGTTGAAGCTTTCTTT. Its translation: CASSLRVEAFF.

This clone showed up just once. CDR3 in amino acids: CASSSISMSYGYTF. CDR3 DNA sequence: TGTGCCAGCAGTTCAATTTCGATGAGCTATGGCTACACCTTC. The chain uses TRBV27 and TRBJ1-2; D remains unclear. V shed 4 bases and J shed 4 bases, with 13 bases lying between them. Per the germline V gene, CDR1 is MNHEY and CDR2 is SMNVEV (reference sequence). This CDR3 comprises 14 residues.

The chain couples TRBV5-1 to TRBJ1-4; a weak D match, TRBD1 (6 bases). CDR3 length: 14 amino acids. Germline lookup yields CDR1 SGHRS and CDR2 YFSETQ. V lost 2 bases to trimming and J lost 7 bases, with 12 bases between them. CDR3 DNA: TGCGCCAGCAGCTTCTCAGGGGAGGGTGAAAAACTGTTTTTT. Translation: CASSFSGEGEKLFF.

The CDR3 here is CASSRASGYYEQYF. The CDR3 DNA reads as TGCGCCAGCAGCCGGGCTAGCGGGTATTACGAGCAGTACTTC. The genes are TRBV4-1 and TRBJ2-7, with 8 bases identical to TRBD2. Germline lookup yields CDR1 MGHRA and CDR2 YSYEKL. The CDR3 extends over 14 amino acids. Trimming at V came to 4 bases and at J to 4 bases, leaving 6 bases not matched to a gene.

The rearrangement links TRBV4-1 to TRBJ2-2, with D hard to call. V was cut by 0 bases and J by 6 bases, with 8 bases left in between. The CDR3 loop spans 14 amino acids. Germline V gives CDR1 MGHRA, CDR2 YSYEKL. The CDR3 nucleotides read TGCGCCAGCAGCCAAGACGTTCTAGCCGGGGAGCTGTTTTTT. Protein product: CASSQDVLAGELFF.

The chain links TRBV9 to TRBJ1-1; unclear D gene. The germline V and J ends were trimmed by 4 bases and 0 bases, with 10 bases remaining between them. In germline, CDR1 is SGDLS, CDR2 YYNGEE. The CDR3 is 14 amino acids. DNA for the CDR3: TGTGCCAGCAGCAAACAAATATTGAACACTGAAGCTTTCTTT. Amino acids: CASSKQILNTEAFF.

V is TRBV4-2 and J is TRBJ1-1; weak D call: TRBD1 (5 bases). The V end was cut by 1 base, the J end by 2 bases, with 11 bases between. CDR1 LGHNA and CDR2 YNFKEQ come from the germline V gene. The CDR3 is 15 residues long. Here the CDR3 DNA reads TGTGCCAGCAGCCAAGGGGGGAGGGAAAACACTGAAGCTTTCTTT. This sequence encodes CASSQGGRENTEAFF.

This clone was seen just once. Sequence at one end of the junction differs from germline and may be a read error. This sequence joins TRBV28 and TRBJ1-2; no definite D call. Germline values: CDR1 MDHEN, CDR2 SYDVKM. This CDR3 has 14 amino acids. Here the CDR3 reads CASSSSGILRWSGF. The CDR3 DNA reads as TGTGCCAGCAGTAGTTCCGGGATTCTCCGTTGGTCGGGCTTC.

This chain joins TRBV19 and TRBJ2-1; perhaps D is TRBD1 or TRBD2 (6 bases each). In germline, CDR1 is LNHDA, CDR2 SQIVND (reference sequence). Deletions cut 3 bases from V and 4 bases from J, with 13 bases between. The CDR3 totals 15 residues. The CDR3 loop is CASSIGWGAYNEQFF. CDR3 DNA: TGTGCCAGTAGTATCGGTTGGGGGGCGTACAATGAGCAGTTCTTC.

This sequence joins TRBV7-9 and TRBJ2-3, with 9 nucleotides matching TRBD2. CDR3 length equals 15 residues. The germline V gene has CDR1 SEHNR and CDR2 FQNEAQ (reference sequence). With 5 bases clipped from V and 1 base from J, the junction kept 4 bases outside the gene matches. CDR3 residues: CASSLIAGGTDTQYF. The CDR3 DNA follows: TGTGCCAGCAGCCTCATAGCGGGGGGCACAGATACGCAGTATTTT.

This clone was detected only a few times. The V and J genes are TRBV4-1 and TRBJ1-1; the D is unclear. CDR3 length: 16 amino acids. V was clipped by 0 bases and J by 4 bases, with 15 bases between them. Germline CDR1 is MGHRA and CDR2 is YSYEKL. As DNA, the CDR3 is TGCGCCAGCAGCCAAGAAGGGTGGAGAGTGGGCACTGAAGCTTTCTTT. Translating it yields CASSQEGWRVGTEAFF.

J is TRBJ2-1 and V is TRBV5-1; D unresolved. The CDR3 is made up of 16 amino acids. Trimming stripped 2 bases from V and 4 bases from J, with 16 bases between. The germline V gene has CDR1 SGHRS and CDR2 YFSETQ. CDR3 coding DNA: TGCGCCAGCAGCTTTGGCGCAGCGAGAGCTTACAATGAGCAGTTCTTC. This gives the protein CASSFGAARAYNEQFF.

The V and J genes are TRBV30 and TRBJ2-5; TRBD2 aligns across 8 bases. V lost 3 bases, J lost 4 bases, and 7 bases stayed unmatched. The CDR3 spans 14 residues. Germline values: CDR1 GTSNPN, CDR2 SVGIG (reference sequence). CDR3 in DNA: TGTGCCTGGAGAGGACTAGCCCTCGGAGAGACCCAGTACTTC. Translated, it gives CAWRGLALGETQYF.

The chain joins TRBV6-6 to TRBJ1-4; D call uncertain. Germline V gives CDR1 MNHNY, CDR2 SVGAGI (reference sequence). V lost 6 bases and J lost 3, with 11 bases in between. This CDR3 has 14 amino acids. The CDR3 protein is CASRVSVPNEKLFF. CDR3 DNA: TGTGCCAGCAGGGTGAGCGTTCCTAATGAAAAACTGTTTTTT.

The chain links TRBV19 to TRBJ2-6; no clear D gene. Deletions cut 0 bases from V and 3 bases from J, with 12 bases between. Germline V gene data show CDR1 as LNHDA and CDR2 as SQIVND (reference sequence). CDR3 length: 17 residues. DNA of the CDR3: TGTGCCAGTAGTATAGATGACACGGATTTTGGGGCCAACGTCCTGACTTTC. As protein: CASSIDDTDFGANVLTF.

The chain employs TRBV19 and TRBJ1-2, with 7 positions matching TRBD1. Trimming at V came to 7 bases and at J to 5 bases, leaving 10 bases not matched to a gene. Germline lookup yields CDR1 LNHDA and CDR2 SQIVND (reference sequence). This CDR3 comprises 14 residues. CDR3 bases: TGTGCCAGTACCGCGGTTGGGGACAGTTATGGCTACACCTTC. Translated: CASTAVGDSYGYTF.

The chain employs TRBV9 and TRBJ1-3, with D unclear. This CDR3 comprises 14 residues. V dropped 0 bases and J dropped 7 bases, with 11 bases sitting between them. Germline loops: CDR1 SGDLS, CDR2 YYNGEE. This chain's CDR3 is CASSVARERNTIYF. DNA for the CDR3: TGTGCCAGCAGCGTAGCCCGGGAAAGGAACACCATATATTTT.

V gene TRBV28 combines with J gene TRBJ2-7; possible D gene TRBD2, 7 bases. Germline V gene data show CDR1 as MDHEN and CDR2 as SYDVKM. This CDR3 has 14 amino acids. Between the trimmed V and J ends, which lost 8 bases and 5 bases, there was a span of 19 bases. The CDR3 protein is CASGLGGARDEQYF. CDR3 sequence (DNA): TGTGCCAGCGGGCTAGGGGGGGCGAGGGACGAGCAGTACTTC.